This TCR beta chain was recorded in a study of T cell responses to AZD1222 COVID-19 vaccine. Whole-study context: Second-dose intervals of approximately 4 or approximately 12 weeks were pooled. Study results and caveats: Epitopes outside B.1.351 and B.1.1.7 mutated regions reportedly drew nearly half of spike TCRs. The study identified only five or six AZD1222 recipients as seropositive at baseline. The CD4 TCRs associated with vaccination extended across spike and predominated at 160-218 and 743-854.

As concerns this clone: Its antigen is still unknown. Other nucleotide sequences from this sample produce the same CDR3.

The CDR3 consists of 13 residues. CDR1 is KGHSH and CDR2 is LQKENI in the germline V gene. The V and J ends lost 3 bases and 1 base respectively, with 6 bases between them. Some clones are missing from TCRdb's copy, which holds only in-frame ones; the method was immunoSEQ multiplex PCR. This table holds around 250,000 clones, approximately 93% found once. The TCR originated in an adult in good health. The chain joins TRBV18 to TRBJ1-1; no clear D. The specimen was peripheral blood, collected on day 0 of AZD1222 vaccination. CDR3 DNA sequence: TGTGCCAGCTCACCCGCAGGGAACACTGAAGCTTTCTTT. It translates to CASSPAGNTEAFF.